This TCR beta chain was recorded in a study of T cell repertoires in cytomegalovirus infection. Across the whole study: Used in the study were CMV epitopes, some recently identified and HLA-C-restricted, others well-studied and HLA-B-restricted.

Trimming stripped 6 bases from V and 2 bases from J, with 11 bases between. Germline V gives CDR1 LGHNT, CDR2 FRNRAP. The CDR3 is made up of 14 amino acids. Comment on this clonotype: The antigen remains undetermined.

One entry per CDR3 protein results from TCRdb running MiXCR on the reads. The table has 700,000 to 900,000 distinct CDR3 sequences, almost 30% seen once. Study-wide findings and caveats: HLA-C-restricted CMV-specific TCR beta clonotypes were dominant in the ex vivo response.

Sample: cultured CD8+ T cells from PBMCs, taken from culture after CMV antigen stimulation. The chain links TRBV12-5 to TRBJ1-5; D remains unclear. The clonotype was recovered from a human donor in good health (CMV status not recorded). Some clones in this sample may be carry-over from other donors' samples. Here the CDR3 reads CASGSGVGNQPQHF. CDR3 coding DNA: TGTGCTAGTGGCTCCGGGGTCGGCAATCAGCCCCAGCATTTT.